The 19 T cell receptor beta chains below come from one sample, sequenced in a study of blood T cell repertoires in COVID-19. Assay used: immunoSEQ multiplex PCR; TCRdb lists only in-frame clones, some missing. Of some 300,000 clones in the sample, more than 70% are singletons; the top ten hold 5.5% to 7%. Input material: peripheral blood. These receptors came from a woman under 40 who had recovered from COVID-19.

This chain links TRBV6-1 with TRBJ1-5; D is perhaps TRBD1 (5 bases). Germline CDR1 reads MNHNS; CDR2 reads SASEGT. The CDR3 length is 13 residues. Trimming removed 1 base at V and 5 bases at J, with 6 bases between. In DNA form, the CDR3 reads TGTGCCAGCAGTGAAGGACAGCATCAGCCCCAGCATTTT. Translating gives CASSEGQHQPQHF.

V is TRBV28 and J is TRBJ1-6, with 8 bases lining up with TRBD1. The CDR3 runs 16 residues. Germline-derived CDR1 and CDR2 are MDHEN and SYDVKM. The ends lost 2 bases at V and 3 bases at J; junction bases unmatched: 3. The CDR3 loop reads CASSLQGAFYNSPLHF. The CDR3 nucleotides read TGTGCCAGCAGTTTACAGGGGGCTTTCTATAATTCACCCCTCCACTTT.

The rearrangement links TRBV19 to TRBJ2-5; 7 bases are a match to TRBD2. The CDR3 length is 16 residues. The V segment lost 6 bases and the J segment 4 bases; nucleotides outside the gene matches: 14. From germline, CDR1 is LNHDA and CDR2 SQIVND (reference sequence). This CDR3 reads CASSLQRGPSGETQYF. Here the CDR3 DNA reads TGTGCCAGTAGCCTTCAGCGGGGACCCTCGGGAGAGACCCAGTACTTC.

The chain uses TRBV5-1 and TRBJ1-2; a possible D gene is TRBD1 (6 bases). The CDR3 totals 15 residues. From germline, CDR1 is SGHRS and CDR2 YFSETQ. The V and J ends lost 0 bases and 5 bases respectively, with 14 bases between them. For the CDR3, the DNA is TGCGCCAGCAGCTTGGGGACCGGGACAAAGTATGGCTACACCTTC. It encodes CASSLGTGTKYGYTF.

V usage is TRBV5-1 and J usage is TRBJ1-1; 7 bases align to TRBD1. Germline CDR1 and CDR2: SGHRS and YFSETQ. V gave up 4 bases and J gave up 0 bases; unmatched junction bases: 3. The CDR3 is 14 amino acids. CDR3 DNA: TGCGCCAGCAGCACGACAGGGATGAACACTGAAGCTTTCTTT. Encoded protein: CASSTTGMNTEAFF.

The chain joins TRBV5-1 to TRBJ1-2, with TRBD1 as a possible D gene (6 bases). The CDR3 runs to 16 residues. Germline V gene sequence: CDR1 SGHRS, CDR2 YFSETQ. Trimming stripped 4 bases from V and 2 bases from J, with 18 bases between. CDR3 bases: TGCGCCAGCAGCCCCCCCAGGGGCAAGGGGAACTATGGCTACACCTTC. This sequence encodes CASSPPRGKGNYGYTF. The full variable domain, in which reference TRBV5-1 and TRBJ1-2 provide the parts outside the CDR3, is KAGVTQTPRYLIKTRGQQVTLSCSPISGHRSVSWYQQTPGQGLQFLFEYFSETQRNKGNFPGRFSGRQFSNSRSEMNVSTLELGDSALYLCASSPPRGKGNYGYTFGSGTRLTVV.

The rearrangement uses TRBV28 and TRBJ2-5; TRBD2 aligns across 10 bases. J was trimmed by 5 bases and V by 6 bases; bases with no gene match: 9. The CDR3 contains 15 residues. From germline, CDR1 is MDHEN and CDR2 SYDVKM. Here the CDR3 DNA reads TGTGCCAGCAGCAATCTAGCGGGGGACAGGGAGACCCAGTACTTC. Its translation: CASSNLAGDRETQYF. Filled out from reference TRBV28 and TRBJ2-5, the complete variable domain reads DVKVTQSSRYLVKRTGEKVFLECVQDMDHENMFWYRQDPGLGLRLIYFSYDVKMKEKGDIPEGYSVSREKKERFSLILESASTNQTSMYLCASSNLAGDRETQYFGPGTRLLVL.

The chain has TRBV2 and TRBJ2-7; the match to TRBD1 covers 9 bases. CDR1 is SNHLY and CDR2 is FYNNEI in the germline V gene. V lost 7 bases and J lost 3; bases outside the gene matches: 10. This CDR3 contains 15 residues. The CDR3 nucleotides are TGTGCCAGCACCAGAAAGAGGACAGGGGTCTACGAGCAGTACTTC. Its protein product is CASTRKRTGVYEQYF.

The rearrangement links TRBV25-1 to TRBJ2-3; D is perhaps TRBD2 (5 bases). The CDR3 runs 15 residues. Trimming stripped 5 bases from V and 1 base from J, with 13 bases between. Germline V lookup: CDR1 MGHDK, CDR2 SYGVNS. CDR3 in DNA: TGTGCCAGCAGTCCCACGGGGATGGGCACAGATACGCAGTATTTT. It is translated as CASSPTGMGTDTQYF.

This clone was seen once. V gene TRBV4-2 combines with J gene TRBJ1-5; 8 bases fit TRBD1. This CDR3 comprises 13 residues. From germline, CDR1 is LGHNA and CDR2 YNFKEQ. V was clipped by 1 base and J by 7 bases; unmatched bases: 0. The DNA for the CDR3 is TGTGCCAGCAGCCAAGCAGGGGGCCAGCCCCAGCATTTT. Translating gives CASSQAGGQPQHF.

The V gene is TRBV7-9, the J gene TRBJ2-7; D gene uncertain. This CDR3 contains 12 residues. With 5 bases removed from V and 5 bases from J, the gap between germline ends came to 10 bases. Germline CDR1 SEHNR, CDR2 FQNEAQ (reference sequence). The CDR3 loop reads CASSLFIDEQYF. The CDR3 DNA is TGTGCCAGCAGCCTTTTTATAGACGAGCAGTACTTC.

The chain joins TRBV11-2 to TRBJ2-7; D is possibly TRBD1 (5 bases). The V end was cut by 4 bases, the J end by 3 bases, with 7 bases between. Germline V gene sequence: CDR1 SGHAT, CDR2 FQNNGV. This CDR3 has 12 amino acids. The CDR3 nucleotides read TGTGCCAGCAGCTCAGGGATCTACGAGCAGTACTTC. Its protein product is CASSSGIYEQYF. Variable domain in full (rest from reference TRBV11-2 and TRBJ2-7): EAGVAQSPRYKIIEKRQSVAFWCNPISGHATLYWYQQILGQGPKLLIQFQNNGVVDDSQLPKDRFSAERLKGVDSTLKIQPAKLEDSAVYLCASSSGIYEQYFGPGTRLTVT.

This chain connects TRBV4-1 to TRBJ1-5, with unresolved D. The germline CDR1 and CDR2 sequences are MGHRA and YSYEKL. V was pared by 2 bases and J by 1 base, with 18 bases between. CDR3 size: 18 residues. This chain's CDR3 is CASSQISSEGGSNQPQHF. The CDR3 DNA sequence: TGCGCCAGCAGCCAAATTTCTTCGGAGGGTGGGAGCAATCAGCCCCAGCATTTT.

This chain uses TRBV6-5 with TRBJ1-6; D gene ambiguous. Looked up from germline, CDR1 is MNHEY and CDR2 is SVGAGI. CDR3 size: 14 residues. Trimming took off 7 bases at V and 9 bases at J, with 16 bases between the two ends. As DNA, the CDR3 is TGTGCCAGCAACTCAAACGAGAGGAGTTCACCCCTCCACTTT. This encodes CASNSNERSSPLHF.

The chain employs TRBV6-4 and TRBJ2-7; D is unclear. The CDR3 loop spans 13 amino acids. V lost 0 bases to trimming and J lost 4 bases, with 7 bases between them. CDR1 and CDR2 (germline): MRHNA, SNTAGT. The CDR3 loop is CASSDSKRYEQYF. The CDR3 coding sequence is TGTGCCAGCAGTGACTCGAAACGGTACGAGCAGTACTTC.

The chain recombines TRBV12-3 or TRBV12-4 with TRBJ1-6; D is uncertain. This CDR3 comprises 12 residues. V gave up 9 bases and J gave up 6 bases, with 9 bases separating them. This CDR3 reads CASQNINSPLHF. CDR3 nucleotide sequence: TGTGCCAGTCAGAATATTAATTCACCCCTCCACTTT.

The chain joins TRBV29-1 to TRBJ2-7, with D possibly TRBD2 on 5 matching bases. With 3 bases removed from V and 3 bases from J, the gap between germline ends came to 6 bases. The CDR3 length is 11 residues. Germline-derived CDR1 and CDR2 are SQVTM and ANQGSEA. The CDR3 DNA sequence: TGCAGCGTTGACGAGGGCTACGAGCAGTACTTC. It yields the protein CSVDEGYEQYF.

The rearrangement uses TRBV19 and TRBJ2-5, with D uncertain. The CDR3 totals 14 residues. The germline V gene encodes CDR1 LNHDA and CDR2 SQIVND (reference sequence). V dropped 0 bases and J dropped 2 bases, with 7 bases sitting between them. CDR3 DNA: TGTGCCAGTAGTATAGACTTAGAACAAGAGACCCAGTACTTC. It codes for CASSIDLEQETQYF.

The CDR3 DNA follows: TGTGCCAGCAGGACCGGACAGGGCGGCTATGGCTACACCTTC. This translates into CASRTGQGGYGYTF. The V gene is TRBV2, the J gene TRBJ1-2; 8 nucleotides agree with TRBD1. The J segment lost 4 bases and the V segment lost 6 bases, leaving 7 bases of the junction unmatched. CDR1 and CDR2 (germline): SNHLY, FYNNEI. The CDR3 has 14 residues. The full variable domain, its missing parts supplied by reference TRBV2 and TRBJ1-2, is EPEVTQTPSHQVTQMGQEVILRCVPISNHLYFYWYRQILGQKVEFLVSFYNNEISEKSEIFDDQFSVERPDGSNFTLKIRSTKLEDSAMYFCASRTGQGGYGYTFGSGTRLTVV.